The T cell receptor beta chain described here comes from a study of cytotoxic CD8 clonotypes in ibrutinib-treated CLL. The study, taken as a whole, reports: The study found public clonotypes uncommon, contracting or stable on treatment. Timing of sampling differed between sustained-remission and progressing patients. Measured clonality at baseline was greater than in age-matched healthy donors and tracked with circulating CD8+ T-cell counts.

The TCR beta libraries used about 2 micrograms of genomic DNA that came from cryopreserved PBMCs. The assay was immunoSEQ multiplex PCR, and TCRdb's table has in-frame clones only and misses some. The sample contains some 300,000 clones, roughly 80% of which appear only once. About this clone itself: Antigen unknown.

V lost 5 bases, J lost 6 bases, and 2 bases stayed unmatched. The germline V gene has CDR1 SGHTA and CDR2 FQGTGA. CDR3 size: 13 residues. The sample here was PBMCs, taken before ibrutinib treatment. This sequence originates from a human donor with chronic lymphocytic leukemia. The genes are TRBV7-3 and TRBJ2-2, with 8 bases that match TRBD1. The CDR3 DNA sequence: TGTGCCAGCAGCCAACAGGGGGCCGGGGAGCTGTTTTTT. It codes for CASSQQGAGELFF.